This T cell receptor (beta chain) was identified during a study of early T cells in non-severe SARS-CoV-2 infection. This clonotype has at least ten counts. TCRdb ran MiXCR on the 5' RACE reads and lists one entry per CDR3 protein. Of under 50,000 distinct CDR3 sequences listed, 3.5% to 5% were seen once; the top ten hold around 5.5%. Per the germline V gene, CDR1 is MNHEY and CDR2 is SMNVEV (reference sequence). V lost 5 bases to trimming and J lost 4 bases; unmatched junction nucleotides: 4. The CDR3 sequence is 14 residues long. The receptor's source is an adult who was a healthcare worker with PCR-confirmed SARS-CoV-2 infection or an uninfected control (not recorded which). The chain uses TRBV27 and TRBJ1-2; 10 bases match TRBD1. Sequencing was done on a sample of whole blood. CDR3 in amino acids: CASSRTGGGYGYTF. The DNA of the CDR3 is TGTGCCAGCAGTCGGACAGGGGGAGGCTATGGCTACACCTTC.